This entry lists 4 T cell receptor beta chains sequenced from one sample in a study of blood T cell repertoires in COVID-19. Sequenced by immunoSEQ multiplex PCR; TCRdb stores in-frame clones only, minus some. Of tens of thousands of clones in the sample, 81% were seen once. Source material: peripheral blood. These receptors all stem from a woman aged 80 or older with COVID-19, enrolled during active disease.

The chain carries TRBV7-9 and TRBJ2-3; D unresolved. The V gene lost 10 bases and the J gene lost 4 bases, with 12 bases spanning the gap. Germline V gene lookup returns CDR1 SEHNR and CDR2 FQNEAQ (reference sequence). CDR3 length equals 12 residues. The CDR3 spells CATKRSSDTQYF. The CDR3 nucleotides are TGTGCCACCAAACGAAGCTCAGATACGCAGTATTTT.

The chain links TRBV4-1 to TRBJ2-1; maybe TRBD2 (6 bases). The CDR3 has 14 residues. The V and J ends lost 5 bases and 4 bases respectively, with 12 bases between them. Germline loops: CDR1 MGHRA, CDR2 YSYEKL. CDR3 DNA sequence: TGCGCCAGCAGCTCTCCCGGGACTTACAATGAGCAGTTCTTC. Translated: CASSSPGTYNEQFF.

The chain combines TRBV7-3 with TRBJ2-7; no definite D call. CDR1 and CDR2 from the germline V gene are SGHTA and FQGTGA. This CDR3 contains 14 residues. The V and J ends lost 4 bases and 0 bases respectively, with 10 bases between them. This chain's CDR3 is CASSSSPSSYEQYF. CDR3 nucleotide sequence: TGTGCCAGCAGCTCGTCCCCCAGCTCCTACGAGCAGTACTTC.

This chain joins TRBV5-4 and TRBJ1-1; TRBD1 matches 7 bases. J was trimmed by 7 bases and V by 4 bases; bases with no gene match: 10. The length of the CDR3 is 14 residues. From germline, CDR1 is SGHNT and CDR2 YYREEE (reference sequence). This chain's CDR3 is CASSTKTGNLEAFF. Written as DNA, the CDR3 is TGTGCCAGCAGCACGAAGACAGGGAACCTTGAAGCTTTCTTT.